This T cell receptor (beta chain) came from a study of cytomegalovirus exposure and HLA in healthy donors. V dropped 3 bases and J dropped 8 bases, with 16 bases sitting between them. Germline CDR1 MDHEN, CDR2 SYDVKM. The CDR3 has 15 residues. With 60 Vbeta and 13 Jbeta primers, the PCR was carried out. The method was immunoSEQ multiplex PCR; TCRdb's version includes in-frame clones alone and lacks a portion of them. Among roughly 200,000 clones listed, roughly 80% were seen once. Findings and caveats of the study: Accurate HLA-A and HLA-B prediction from TCR beta sequences was reported for most subjects. With high specificity and sensitivity, the classifier reportedly diagnosed cytomegalovirus status.

This clone was found once. Its target is unknown. The donors gave bone marrow, and they were healthy. Donors showed nominal health when sampled, although they likely had unrecorded immune exposures. Sample: PBMCs. V gene TRBV28 combines with J gene TRBJ1-4, with D tentatively TRBD1 (6 bases). The source is a woman aged 18-29 years in good health and CMV-seronegative. CDR3 residues: CASSFSGGDREKLFF. The CDR3, as DNA: TGTGCCAGCAGTTTCTCGGGGGGCGATCGGGAAAAACTGTTTTTT. Complete variable domain (other parts from reference TRBV28 and TRBJ1-4): DVKVTQSSRYLVKRTGEKVFLECVQDMDHENMFWYRQDPGLGLRLIYFSYDVKMKEKGDIPEGYSVSREKKERFSLILESASTNQTSMYLCASSFSGGDREKLFFGSGTQLSVL.